Shown below are 15 T cell receptor beta chains from a single sample sequenced in a study of blood T cell repertoires in COVID-19. The assay was immunoSEQ multiplex PCR, and TCRdb's table has in-frame clones only and misses some. The sample lists a few hundred thousand clones, approximately 88% occurring once. Sequencing used peripheral blood. Every receptor here comes from a middle-aged man with acute or convalescent COVID-19.

The chain uses TRBV12-3 or TRBV12-4 and TRBJ2-5, with D perhaps TRBD1 (6 bases). The V end lost 8 bases, the J end lost 4 bases, and 14 bases lay between the germline ends. The length of the CDR3 is 13 residues. CDR3 nucleotides: TGTGCCAGCTCCCATCGAGGGGGAGAGACCCAGTACTTC. Translated: CASSHRGGETQYF.

V and J are TRBV5-4 and TRBJ1-2; TRBD1 is a possible D gene (5 bases). This CDR3 has 13 amino acids. Germline loops: CDR1 SGHNT, CDR2 YYREEE (reference sequence). V dropped 5 bases and J dropped 8 bases, with 16 bases sitting between them. Here the CDR3 DNA reads TGTGCCAGCAGATCCCGGGCGGGGGAGGGCTACACCTTC. This codes for CASRSRAGEGYTF.

J is TRBJ2-2 and V is TRBV18; tentative D call: TRBD1 (6 bases). The ends were cut back, 4 bases at V and 3 bases at J, with 12 bases in the middle. The V gene's germline CDR1 is KGHSH and CDR2 LQKENI. The CDR3 spans 15 residues. The CDR3 is CASSLSTGYTGELFF. DNA for the CDR3: TGTGCCAGCTCACTGTCGACAGGCTACACCGGGGAGCTGTTTTTT.

Here the CDR3 reads CASSVDGAGLTDTQYF. The DNA of the CDR3 is TGTGCCAGCAGCGTAGATGGAGCGGGATTGACAGATACGCAGTATTTT. The V call is TRBV9, the J call TRBJ2-3; 7 bases line up with TRBD2. Germline CDR1 is SGDLS and CDR2 is YYNGEE. With V trimmed by 0 bases and J by 3 bases, 7 bases remained unmatched. This CDR3 has 16 amino acids.

The CDR3 region is CASIRGDTEAFF. The CDR3 DNA sequence: TGTGCCAGCATACGGGGGGACACTGAAGCTTTCTTT. The chain couples TRBV28 to TRBJ1-1; TRBD1 might be the D (5 bases). CDR3 length equals 12 residues. From germline, CDR1 is MDHEN and CDR2 SYDVKM. The V end was cut by 7 bases, the J end by 3 bases, with 9 bases between. The full variable domain, its missing parts supplied by reference TRBV28 and TRBJ1-1, is DVKVTQSSRYLVKRTGEKVFLECVQDMDHENMFWYRQDPGLGLRLIYFSYDVKMKEKGDIPEGYSVSREKKERFSLILESASTNQTSMYLCASIRGDTEAFFGQGTRLTVV.

This chain joins TRBV2 and TRBJ1-5; D possibly corresponds to TRBD1 (6 bases). This CDR3 comprises 15 residues. Germline V gene data show CDR1 as SNHLY and CDR2 as FYNNEI. Trimming stripped 6 bases from V and 0 bases from J, with 12 bases between. In nucleotides, the CDR3 is TGTGCCAGCAGCCGGGACATTTATAGCAATCAGCCCCAGCATTTT. Translated: CASSRDIYSNQPQHF.

The chain has TRBV5-1 and TRBJ1-4, with 7 bases matching TRBD1. V gave up 0 bases and J gave up 7 bases; unmatched junction bases: 6. Germline V gives CDR1 SGHRS, CDR2 YFSETQ. The CDR3 runs to 15 residues. CDR3 nucleotide sequence: TGCGCCAGCAGCTTGGCGGCAGGGGGAAGTGAAAAACTGTTTTTT. This translates into CASSLAAGGSEKLFF.

This rearrangement joins TRBV7-9 to TRBJ1-2; TRBD1 aligns across 7 bases. This CDR3 has 14 residues. The germline CDR1 and CDR2 sequences are SEHNR and FQNEAQ (reference sequence). V dropped 0 bases and J dropped 7; count of bases not matched to a gene: 5. The CDR3, as DNA: TGTGCCAGCAGCTTAGCCACAGGGGTGGGTGGCTACACCTTC. Protein: CASSLATGVGGYTF.

This clone was recorded only once. The rearrangement links TRBV30 to TRBJ1-2, with D tentatively TRBD1 (5 bases). The CDR3 is made up of 12 amino acids. Trimming left V 3 bases short and J 8 bases short, with 13 bases between. Germline V gives CDR1 GTSNPN, CDR2 SVGIG (reference sequence). This CDR3 is CAWRQGSFGYTF. The CDR3 DNA is TGTGCCTGGAGGCAGGGTAGCTTCGGCTACACCTTC.

The gene calls are TRBV6-5 and TRBJ1-5; D uncertain. The ends were cut back, 6 bases at V and 2 bases at J, with 14 bases in the middle. Germline CDR1 is MNHEY and CDR2 is SVGAGI. CDR3 length: 15 residues. The CDR3 DNA sequence: TGTGCCAGCAGGGGCCTCGGTAGGCGCAATCAGCCCCAGCATTTT. Amino acid sequence: CASRGLGRRNQPQHF.

The chain is built from TRBV9 and TRBJ1-4; 10 nucleotides agree with TRBD1. CDR3 length equals 18 residues. CDR1 is SGDLS, CDR2 YYNGEE, per germline. With V trimmed by 3 bases and J by 4 bases, 12 bases remained unmatched. The CDR3 region is CASSDSLGQGYGNEKLFF. The CDR3 DNA is TGTGCCAGCAGCGACTCCTTGGGACAGGGGTATGGTAATGAAAAACTGTTTTTT.

The genes are TRBV5-1 and TRBJ2-2, with D unresolved. This CDR3 is 15 amino acids long. V was clipped by 0 bases and J by 4 bases, with 10 bases between them. The germline V gene encodes CDR1 SGHRS and CDR2 YFSETQ. The CDR3 loop is CASSLGSVITGELFF. The CDR3 coding sequence is TGCGCCAGCAGCTTGGGATCGGTGATCACCGGGGAGCTGTTTTTT.

About this clone itself: This sample includes further DNA sequences coding for the same CDR3. Here the CDR3 reads CASSVGTSSSYEQYF. CDR3 DNA sequence: TGTGCCAGCAGCGTCGGGACAAGTAGCTCCTACGAGCAGTACTTC. The chain couples TRBV9 to TRBJ2-7; TRBD1 is a possible D gene (6 bases). The CDR3 length is 15 residues. Trimming took off 2 bases at V and 0 bases at J, with 12 bases between the two ends. Germline V gene data show CDR1 as SGDLS and CDR2 as YYNGEE.

The chain combines TRBV7-2 with TRBJ2-5; TRBD2 matches 12 bases. The ends lost 0 bases at V and 5 bases at J; junction bases unmatched: 10. CDR1 SGHTA and CDR2 FQGNSA come from the germline V gene. The CDR3 has 18 residues. The CDR3 coding sequence is TGTGCCAGCAGCTTAGCGCTTTATCTAGCGGGGGGGCCGGAGACCCAGTACTTC. Translated, it gives CASSLALYLAGGPETQYF.

In this sample, this clone turned up once. J is TRBJ2-2 and V is TRBV9, with 10 bases aligning to TRBD1. The CDR3 loop spans 16 amino acids. Trimming at V came to 2 bases and at J to 4 bases, leaving 5 bases not matched to a gene. Germline loops: CDR1 SGDLS, CDR2 YYNGEE. DNA of the CDR3: TGTGCCAGCAGCGTCCCCAGGACAGGGGGCACCGGGGAGCTGTTTTTT. As protein: CASSVPRTGGTGELFF. The whole variable domain, filled in from reference TRBV9 and TRBJ2-2, reads DSGVTQTPKHLITATGQRVTLRCSPRSGDLSVYWYQQSLDQGLQFLIQYYNGEERAKGNILERFSAQQFPDLHSELNLSSLELGDSALYFCASSVPRTGGTGELFFGEGSRLTVL.